The sequence of this TCR beta chain was determined in a study of cytomegalovirus exposure and HLA in healthy donors. General study findings and limits: According to reports, the classifier identified cytomegalovirus status with high specificity and sensitivity. The tendency of first-cohort TCR clusters to co-occur in the 120 or so validation repertoires was the finding of a later analysis.

Details on this clone: Its antigen is still unknown.

Germline-derived CDR1 and CDR2 are KGHSH and LQKENI. This CDR3 contains 16 residues. V dropped 0 bases and J dropped 3; count of bases not matched to a gene: 6. Method: immunoSEQ multiplex PCR; TCRdb's copy keeps in-frame clones and lacks some. The table shows 200,000 to 250,000 clones, with around four fifths occurring only once. The sample was PBMCs. The receptor's source is a young woman in good health and CMV-seronegative. This chain links TRBV18 with TRBJ2-3; 7 nucleotides match TRBD2. The CDR3 protein is CASSPPGGDPTDTQYF. The CDR3 coding sequence is TGTGCCAGCTCACCACCTGGGGGGGACCCTACAGATACGCAGTATTTT.